The present T cell receptor beta chain was sequenced within a study of PD-1 blockade in classical Hodgkin lymphoma. The study, taken as a whole, reports: Reported baseline diversity: healthy donors highest, relapsed/refractory patients lowest. Complete responders' diversity at baseline resembled that of newly diagnosed patients. Why the repertoires differ is still unclear, perhaps disease activity or prior therapy.

The data were produced by immunoSEQ multiplex PCR, yet TCRdb's version contains in-frame clones alone and is incomplete. There are tens of thousands of clones in the sample; 75% to 95% occur only once, and 2.5% to 3.5% lies in the top ten. Time point here: cycle 4 day 1 (C4D1), after 5 to 7 weeks of nivolumab. Relapse after autologous stem cell transplantation occurred in every patient, and brentuximab vedotin exposure varied. CDR3 length equals 17 residues. The germline V gene encodes CDR1 SGDLS and CDR2 YYNGEE. V lost 0 bases, J lost 2 bases, and 16 bases lay in between. In the case of this clone: What it binds is not known.

Sequencing was performed on peripheral blood mononuclear cells (PBMCs), taken before the fourth cycle of nivolumab. The chain couples TRBV9 to TRBJ2-3; a weak D match, TRBD2 (6 bases). This receptor was taken from a human donor with classical Hodgkin lymphoma. The CDR3 DNA reads as TGTGCCAGCAGCGTAGAGGTCTGGGGACTCCCCACAGATACGCAGTATTTT. This sequence encodes CASSVEVWGLPTDTQYF.